These 12 T cell receptor beta chains were sequenced from one sample in a study of OX40 agonist ivuxolimab in advanced cancers. Only in-frame clones appear in the TCRdb table, and some are missing; sequencing was by immunoSEQ multiplex PCR. Altogether 70,000 to 95,000 clones are present, roughly 94% being singletons, with the ten largest covering roughly 21%. Sequences were derived from CD4+ or CD8+ T cells sorted from blood, sampled in a trial of the OX40 agonist ivuxolimab. The receptors shown here come from an adult with an advanced solid tumor such as melanoma, head and neck, liver or kidney cancer.

The chain employs TRBV13 and TRBJ2-7; TRBD2 agrees at 7 bases. The CDR3 length is 12 residues. V lost 5 bases, J lost 3 bases, and 1 base stayed unmatched. Germline CDR1 is PRHDT and CDR2 is FYEKMQ (reference sequence). The CDR3: CASSPGGYEQYF. In DNA, the CDR3 is TGTGCCAGCAGCCCGGGGGGCTACGAGCAGTACTTC. The whole variable domain, filled in from reference TRBV13 and TRBJ2-7, reads AAGVIQSPRHLIKEKRETATLKCYPIPRHDTVYWYQQGPGQDPQFLISFYEKMQSDKGSIPDRFSAQQFSDYHSELNMSSLELGDSALYFCASSPGGYEQYFGPGTRLTVT.

The CDR3 spells CASSSSGTGGSYEQYF. The CDR3 nucleotides read TGTGCCAGCAGCTCCTCCGGGACAGGGGGCTCCTACGAGCAGTACTTC. The chain joins TRBV7-2 to TRBJ2-7; 11 nucleotides match TRBD1. The germline V gene has CDR1 SGHTA and CDR2 FQGNSA. The CDR3 is 16 residues long. J gave up 0 bases and V 4 bases, and 5 bases lay outside the gene matches.

This chain uses TRBV7-2 with TRBJ1-4; the D gene is possibly TRBD1 (5 bases). The V and J ends lost 1 base and 4 bases respectively, with 10 bases between them. Germline V CDR1 and CDR2: SGHTA, FQGNSA. The CDR3 extends over 15 amino acids. The chain's CDR3 is CASSLGGRNNEKLFF. Written as DNA, the CDR3 is TGTGCCAGCAGCTTAGGGGGCAGAAATAATGAAAAACTGTTTTTT.

V is TRBV4-1 and J is TRBJ2-2, with D possibly TRBD2 on 6 matching bases. Trimming cost V 0 bases and J 1 base, with 12 bases left between them. This CDR3 spans 17 amino acids. Germline V gives CDR1 MGHRA, CDR2 YSYEKL. DNA of the CDR3: TGCGCCAGCAGCCAAGACCCCCGGAGGGAGAACACCGGGGAGCTGTTTTTT. Amino acids: CASSQDPRRENTGELFF.

The chain employs TRBV29-1 and TRBJ2-2; 8 bases agree with TRBD2. There are 15 residues in the CDR3. The V gene end was trimmed by 5 bases and the J gene end by 3 bases; junction bases not matched to a gene: 8. Germline V gene lookup returns CDR1 SQVTM and CDR2 ANQGSEA. The CDR3 region is CSVPSIAGHTGELFF. CDR3 DNA sequence: TGCAGCGTTCCTAGTATAGCGGGGCACACCGGGGAGCTGTTTTTT.

This clone is a singleton in its sample. V is TRBV7-2 and J is TRBJ2-7; 10 nucleotides agree with TRBD2. V trimming: 10 bases; J trimming: 0 bases; junction bases outside the gene matches: 6. The CDR3 is 14 amino acids. Germline V gives CDR1 SGHTA, CDR2 FQGNSA. For the CDR3, the DNA is TGTGCCACATCAGCGGGAGGGCCCTCCTACGAGCAGTACTTC. Translating it yields CATSAGGPSYEQYF.

V is TRBV14 and J is TRBJ2-5, with 11 positions matching TRBD1. V shed 2 bases and J 5 bases; nucleotides not matched to a gene: 7. Germline V gives CDR1 SGHDN, CDR2 FVKESK. The CDR3 has 16 residues. The CDR3 bases are TGTGCCAGCAGCCAATTTGGACAGGGGGCGCGGGAGACCCAGTACTTC. This codes for CASSQFGQGARETQYF.

The genes are TRBV27 and TRBJ1-1; 12 bases fit TRBD1. Germline-derived CDR1 and CDR2 are MNHEY and SMNVEV (reference sequence). The CDR3 contains 13 residues. With V trimmed by 10 bases and J by 8 bases, 8 bases remained unmatched. The CDR3 loop is CATSGTGGLEAFF. The CDR3 DNA is TGTGCCACCTCCGGGACAGGGGGCCTCGAAGCTTTCTTT.

The chain couples TRBV11-1 to TRBJ1-2; perhaps TRBD1 as D (6 bases). CDR3 length: 15 residues. Germline V gene data show CDR1 as SGHAT and CDR2 as FQDESV (reference sequence). V was shortened by 2 bases and J by 6 bases, with 16 bases between the two germline ends. CDR3 sequence: CASSLRWQGSNGYTF. The CDR3 nucleotides read TGTGCCAGCAGCTTACGGTGGCAGGGGAGTAATGGCTACACCTTC.

The chain recombines TRBV25-1 with TRBJ1-4; D perhaps matches TRBD1 (5 bases). The ends were cut back, 5 bases at V and 12 bases at J, with 13 bases in the middle. This CDR3 has 12 amino acids. The germline CDR1 and CDR2 sequences are MGHDK and SYGVNS. This CDR3 reads CASSRLGGELFF. In DNA, the CDR3 is TGTGCCAGCAGTCGTCTAGGAGGGGAACTGTTTTTT.

The rearrangement joins TRBV27 to TRBJ1-5, with D perhaps matching TRBD1 (5 bases). Trimming removed 4 bases from V and 2 bases from J, with 15 bases in between. The CDR3 runs 16 residues. The germline CDR1 and CDR2 sequences are MNHEY and SMNVEV (reference sequence). CDR3 coding DNA: TGTGCCAGCAGTTCCTTTTACGGGGGTGGCAATCAGCCCCAGCATTTT. Protein sequence: CASSSFYGGGNQPQHF.

This clone was seen a handful of times. CDR3 region: CAWRMGGNTEAFF. CDR3 DNA: TGTGCCTGGAGGATGGGGGGCAACACTGAAGCTTTCTTT. The V call is TRBV30, the J call TRBJ1-1; maybe TRBD1 (6 bases). The germline CDR1 and CDR2 sequences are GTSNPN and SVGIG (reference sequence). The CDR3 is made up of 13 amino acids. The V end was cut by 3 bases, the J end by 2 bases, with 10 bases between.